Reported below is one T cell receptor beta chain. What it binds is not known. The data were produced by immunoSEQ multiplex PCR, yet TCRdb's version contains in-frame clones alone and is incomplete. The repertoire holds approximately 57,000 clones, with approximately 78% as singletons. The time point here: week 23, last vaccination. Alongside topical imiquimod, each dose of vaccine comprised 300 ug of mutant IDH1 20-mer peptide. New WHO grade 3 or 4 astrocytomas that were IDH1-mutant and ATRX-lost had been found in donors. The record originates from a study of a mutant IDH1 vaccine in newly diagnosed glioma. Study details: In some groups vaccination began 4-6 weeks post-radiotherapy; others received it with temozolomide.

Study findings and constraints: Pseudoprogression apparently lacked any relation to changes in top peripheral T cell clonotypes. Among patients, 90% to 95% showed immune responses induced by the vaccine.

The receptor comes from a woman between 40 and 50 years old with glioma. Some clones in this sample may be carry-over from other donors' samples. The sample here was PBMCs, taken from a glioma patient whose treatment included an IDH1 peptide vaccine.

DNA of the CDR3: TGCGCCAGCAGCCCCGTAGCGGGGGAGGAGACCCAGTACTTC. Translation: CASSPVAGEETQYF. The V and J genes are TRBV5-1 and TRBJ2-5, with 9 bases fitting TRBD2. The CDR3 extends over 14 amino acids. V lost 4 bases, J lost 5 bases, and 6 bases stayed unmatched. From germline, CDR1 is SGHRS and CDR2 YFSETQ.